This section outlines one T cell receptor (beta chain) sequence together with its context. Only a few counts were recorded for this clone. Its antigen is still unknown. Base-call qualities are not available, and no considerably larger clone is one nucleotide away. For TCR beta library preparation, roughly 2.1 micrograms of genomic DNA was extracted from cryopreserved PBMCs. Longitudinal blood samples from CLL patients on ibrutinib monotherapy underwent high-throughput TCR beta sequencing. Patients were enrolled in a phase 2 open-label single-center ibrutinib monotherapy trial. The entry originates in a study of cytotoxic CD8 clonotypes in ibrutinib-treated CLL (dated by TCRdb to about 2021). Context from the whole study: The cohort had 11 relapsed/refractory and around 16 treatment-naive patients; roughly 17 were IGHV unmutated. Partial responses were observed in 24 patients and complete responses in 2; after a median follow-up of 68 months, remission was maintained in roughly 14 patients and progression was observed in approximately 12. Response samples were taken after a median of 12 months on treatment, ranging from about 6 to 36 months. Samples averaged 255,043 productive templates and 90,000 to 100,000 productive rearrangements. Of the roughly 86 people in the trial, about two dozen had longitudinal samples available. Cryopreserved peripheral blood mononuclear cells were obtained prior to treatment, at the time of response, and at either disease progression or sustained remission.

Each clonotype received, on average, approximately 9.9x coverage in deep resolution sequencing performed on a MiSeq, where the target depth lay between 1 in 1 million and 1 in 200,000 T cells. The immunoSEQ hsTCRB Kit was used to generate the TCR beta libraries. From the authors' description of their analysis: ImmunoSEQ Data Assistant and ImmunoSEQ Analyzer were used for data analysis, and V, D and J genes were assigned according to IMGT definitions. Clonality, which ranges from 0 to 1, was calculated by subtracting the normalized Shannon entropy of productive rearrangement frequencies from one. Public clonotype analysis was restricted to overrepresented clonotypes comprising at least 0.05% of each patient's repertoire. Roughly 13 age-matched healthy donor repertoires from immuneACCESS were used as controls for clonality. As stored in TCRdb, this immuneACCESS dataset retains in-frame rearrangements with V and J assigned. A fraction of the clones does not appear; measured against another copy, unresolved V genes explain less than half of the discrepancy, and the remainder lacks a known reason. That table gives V, J and clone size, and the DNA gave D and trimming. The sample table shows thousands of clones, and 70% to 75% are seen once. The ten largest clonotypes hold approximately 35% of the sample.

The research as a whole found: Public clonotypes were found to be uncommon and were observed to contract or remain stable during treatment; the increase in clonality was shown to reflect expansion of private clonotypes at ibrutinib response. Sustained-remission and progressing patients did not have matched sampling times, and lymph node repertoires were not examined. At baseline, clonality was higher than in age-matched healthy donors and showed a strong correlation with circulating CD8+ T-cell counts. Clonality rose at ibrutinib response, remained stable during sustained remission, and dropped back toward baseline at progression.

Based on the germline V gene, the CDR1 and CDR2 sequences are SGDLS and YYNGEE. Compared with germline, V lacks 0 bases and J lacks 4 bases; bases without a gene match: 5. The CDR3 spans 15 residues, from the cysteine through the phenylalanine. Left in the record is the CDR3 DNA by itself, 45 bases read in frame from the first base. Rearrangement joined TRBV9 to TRBJ1-1, with TRBD1 identical over 8 junction bases. This sample comprised PBMCs, obtained before ibrutinib treatment. The TCR comes from a human donor with chronic lymphocytic leukemia. In nucleotide form, the sequence is TGTGCCAGCAGCGTAGGTTCAGGGGGCCTCACTGAAGCTTTCTTT. Translated, this is CASSVGSGGLTEAFF.